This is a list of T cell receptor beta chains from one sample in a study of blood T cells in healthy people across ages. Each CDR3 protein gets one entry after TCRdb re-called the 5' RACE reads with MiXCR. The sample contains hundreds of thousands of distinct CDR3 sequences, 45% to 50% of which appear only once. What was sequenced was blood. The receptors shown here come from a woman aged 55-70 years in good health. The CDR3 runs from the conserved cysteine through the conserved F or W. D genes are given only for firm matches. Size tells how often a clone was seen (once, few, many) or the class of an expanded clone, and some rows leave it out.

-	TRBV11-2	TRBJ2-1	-	CASSQRGGVKEQFF	TGTGCCAGCAGCCAACGTGGCGGGGTCAAGGAGCAGTTTTTC
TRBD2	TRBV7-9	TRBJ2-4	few	CASLRTSGGEEQYF	TGTGCCAGCCTCAGGACTAGCGGTGGTGAAGAGCAGTACTTC
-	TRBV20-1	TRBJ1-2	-	CSAQSDYGYTF	TGCAGTGCCCAATCAGACTATGGCTACACCTTC
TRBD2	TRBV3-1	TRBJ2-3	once	CASSHRLAGNTDTQYF	TGTGCCAGCAGCCACAGACTAGCGGGGAACACAGATACGCAGTATTTT
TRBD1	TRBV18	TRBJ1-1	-	CASSPRTGADTEAFF	TGTGCCAGCTCGCCTCGGACAGGGGCGGACACTGAAGCTTTCTTT
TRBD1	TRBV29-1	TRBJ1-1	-	CSADRGYSTEAFF	TGCAGCGCTGACAGGGGTTATAGCACTGAAGCTTTCTTT
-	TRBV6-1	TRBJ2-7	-	CASTRGRGPYEQYF	TGTGCCAGCACCCGAGGTCGGGGTCCCTACGAGCAGTACTTC
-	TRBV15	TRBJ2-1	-	CATSRDPPAGRNNEQFF	TGTGCCACCAGCAGAGATCCCCCCGCGGGACGCAACAATGAGCAGTTCTTC
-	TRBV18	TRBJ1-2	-	CASSPLIGAGYGYTF	TGTGCCAGCTCACCCTTAATTGGGGCAGGCTATGGCTACACCTTC
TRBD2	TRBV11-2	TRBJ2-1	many	CASSGEGKRDALEQFF	TGTGCCAGCAGCGGGGAGGGGAAGCGGGACGCCCTTGAGCAGTTCTTC
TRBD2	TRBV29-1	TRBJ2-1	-	CSVGVLSSGRHGNEQFF	TGCAGCGTTGGGGTTCTCTCTAGCGGGAGACACGGCAATGAGCAGTTCTTC
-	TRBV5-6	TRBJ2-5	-	CASHLPPETQYF	TGTGCCAGCCATTTGCCTCCCGAGACCCAGTACTTC
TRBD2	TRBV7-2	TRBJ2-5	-	CASSPPGLAAGVETQYF	TGTGCCAGCAGCCCGCCGGGACTAGCGGCCGGGGTAGAGACCCAGTACTTC
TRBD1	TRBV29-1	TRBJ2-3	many	CSVDQGALDTQYF	TGCAGCGTCGATCAGGGGGCTTTGGATACGCAGTATTTT
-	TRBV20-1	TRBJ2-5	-	CSAPYTAGPKTQYF	TGCAGTGCTCCATATACGGCGGGACCAAAGACCCAGTACTTC
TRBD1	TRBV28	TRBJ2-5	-	CASSIGQGARGETQYF	TGTGCCAGCAGTATCGGACAGGGGGCTAGGGGAGAGACCCAGTACTTC
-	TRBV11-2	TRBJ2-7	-	CASSWSGTGSSYEQYF	TGTGCCAGCAGCTGGTCCGGGACTGGGAGCTCCTACGAGCAGTACTTC
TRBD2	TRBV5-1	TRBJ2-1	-	CASSLVGLAGIEQFF	TGCGCCAGCAGCTTGGTGGGACTAGCGGGGATTGAGCAGTTCTTC
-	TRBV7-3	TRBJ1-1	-	CASSRMGAGTEAFF	TGTGCCAGCAGCCGCATGGGGGCGGGTACTGAAGCTTTCTTT
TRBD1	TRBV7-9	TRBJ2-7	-	CASSRIQGGYEQYF	TGTGCCAGCAGTCGAATACAGGGGGGTTACGAGCAGTACTTC
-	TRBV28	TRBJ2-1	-	CATQTGQILRLASSYNEQFF	TGTGCCACCCAGACAGGCCAGATTTTACGACTGGCGAGCTCCTACAATGAGCAGTTCTTC
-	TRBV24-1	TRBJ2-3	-	CASRPLTGWNTDTQYF	TGTGCCTCCCGGCCCCTAACAGGGTGGAACACAGATACGCAGTATTTT
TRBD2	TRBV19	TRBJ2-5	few	CASKIGGTGGETQYF	TGTGCCTCTAAAATCGGCGGGACGGGAGGAGAGACCCAGTACTTC
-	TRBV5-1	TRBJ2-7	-	CASSASGASSYEQYF	TGCGCCAGCAGCGCATCAGGGGCAAGCTCCTACGAGCAGTACTTC
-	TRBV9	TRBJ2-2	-	CASSVPIEGVNTGELFF	TGTGCCAGCAGCGTCCCAATCGAGGGAGTGAACACCGGGGAGCTGTTTTTT
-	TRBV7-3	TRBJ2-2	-	CASSLTRDKGEHGELFF	TGTGCCAGCAGCTTAACTAGGGACAAGGGAGAACACGGGGAGCTGTTTTTT
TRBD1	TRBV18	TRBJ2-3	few	CASSLLQGVDTQYF	TGTGCCAGCTCACTCCTACAGGGGGTAGATACGCAGTATTTT
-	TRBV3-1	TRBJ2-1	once	CASSQEGRKQFF	TGTGCCAGCAGCCAAGAGGGACGTAAGCAGTTCTTC
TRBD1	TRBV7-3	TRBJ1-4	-	CASSSTGTAGEKLFF	TGTGCCAGCAGCTCGACCGGGACAGCCGGTGAAAAACTGTTTTTT
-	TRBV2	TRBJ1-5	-	CASGTTLAQHF	TGTGCCAGCGGTACGACCCTTGCCCAGCATTTT
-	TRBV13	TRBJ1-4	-	CASSSEREKLFF	TGTGCCAGCAGCTCGGAGCGGGAAAAACTGTTTTTT
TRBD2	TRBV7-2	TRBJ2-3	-	CASSPRLAGVGTDTQYF	TGTGCCAGCAGCCCCAGACTAGCGGGAGTAGGCACAGATACGCAGTATTTT
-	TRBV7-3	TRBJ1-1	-	CASSRDTKNTEAFF	TGTGCCAGCAGCCGGGACACCAAGAACACTGAAGCTTTCTTT
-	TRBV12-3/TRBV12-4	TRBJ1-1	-	CASRYTGTEAFF	TGTGCCAGCAGGTACACCGGGACTGAAGCTTTCTTT
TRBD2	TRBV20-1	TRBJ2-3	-	CSASGLAGAPVDTQFF	TGCAGTGCTAGTGGTCTAGCGGGAGCCCCGGTAGATACGCAGTTTTTT
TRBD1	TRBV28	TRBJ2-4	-	CASSFTLLGQGANNIQYF	TGTGCCAGCAGTTTTACGCTATTGGGACAGGGGGCGAATAACATTCAGTACTTC
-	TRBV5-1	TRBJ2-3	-	CASSLAPGSKDTQYF	TGCGCCAGCAGCTTGGCGCCCGGGAGTAAAGATACGCAGTATTTT
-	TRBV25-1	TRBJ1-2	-	CASSWEARGFGYTF	TGTGCCAGCAGTTGGGAAGCCAGAGGATTTGGCTACACCTTC
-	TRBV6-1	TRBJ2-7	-	CASSEPHRGTYEQYF	TGTGCCAGCAGTGAACCCCACAGAGGGACCTACGAGCAGTACTTC
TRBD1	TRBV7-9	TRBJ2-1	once	CASSLARGLAYNEQFF	TGTGCCAGCAGCTTAGCCAGGGGGCTCGCCTACAATGAGCAGTTCTTC
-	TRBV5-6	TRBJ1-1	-	CASSPQSRTAEAFF	TGTGCCAGCAGCCCGCAGTCGAGGACGGCTGAAGCTTTCTTT
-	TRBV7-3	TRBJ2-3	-	CASSLTKGSPDTQYF	TGTGCCAGCAGCTTAACGAAAGGTAGTCCAGATACGCAGTATTTT
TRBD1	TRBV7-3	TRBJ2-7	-	CASSFSTGPAYEQYF	TGTGCCAGCAGCTTCTCGACAGGGCCCGCTTACGAGCAGTACTTC
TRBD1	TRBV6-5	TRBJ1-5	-	CASSYYRTGTALNQPQHF	TGTGCCAGCAGTTACTACCGGACAGGGACAGCATTGAATCAGCCCCAGCATTTT
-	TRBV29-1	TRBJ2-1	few	CSGGRYNEQFF	TGCAGCGGGGGAAGGTACAATGAGCAGTTCTTC
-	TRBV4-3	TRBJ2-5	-	CASSQAGGGETQYF	TGCGCCAGCAGCCAAGCAGGGGGGGGAGAGACCCAGTACTTC
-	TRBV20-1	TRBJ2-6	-	CSARDSGAGANVLTF	TGCAGTGCTAGAGATTCAGGGGCTGGGGCCAACGTCCTGACTTTC
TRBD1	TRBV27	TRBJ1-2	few	CASSQEGDRGIGGYTF	TGTGCCAGCAGTCAAGAAGGTGACAGGGGAATAGGTGGCTACACCTTC